The clone carrying this TCR beta chain occurred a few times. Antigen: not known. V was clipped by 0 bases and J by 5 bases; unmatched bases: 8. The CDR3 has 16 amino acids. Germline CDR1 and CDR2: SGHNT and YYREEE (reference sequence). This sample stems from a study of T cell repertoires in cytomegalovirus infection. Study-wide context: Carrying CMV and the relevant HLA type showed in public TCR beta signatures.

General study points: CMV-specific TCR beta clonotypes restricted by HLA-C were the ones dominating the ex vivo response.

TCRdb itself ran the reads through MiXCR, one entry per CDR3 protein. The data hold hundreds of thousands of distinct CDR3 sequences, with approximately 32% observed a single time. The TCR sequence derives from a human donor in good health (CMV status not recorded). Some clones in this sample may be carry-over from other donors' samples. The sequencing used cultured PBMCs, collected from culture after CMV antigen stimulation. The genes are TRBV5-4 and TRBJ1-2; TRBD1 matches 9 bases. The chain's CDR3 is CASSLVGQGPAYGYTF. DNA of the CDR3: TGTGCCAGCAGCTTGGTTGGACAGGGGCCGGCTTATGGCTACACCTTC.